This note documents a single T cell receptor beta chain sequence. Its target is unknown. Measured with immunoSEQ multiplex PCR; TCRdb has only the in-frame clones, and not every one. This sample yields about 60,000 clones, of which 75% to 85% are seen a single time; 0.65% to 0.85% belongs to the top ten. This sample was taken from a study of OX40 agonist ivuxolimab in advanced cancers. On the study more broadly: Past anti-PD-1, anti-PD-L1 or anti-CTLA-4 therapy was accepted, and roughly 40% had received some. Regarding the study as a whole: CD8+ T cells averaged more expanded clones than CD4+. The antigens recognized by the expanded peripheral T cells, that is their antigen specificity, were not determined.

Germline lookup yields CDR1 SNHLY and CDR2 FYNNEI. This CDR3 has 13 amino acids. The V end lost 8 bases, the J end lost 4 bases, and 15 bases lay between the germline ends. No patient had autoimmune disease or received systemic immunosuppression. The chain uses TRBV2 and TRBJ2-7; D might be TRBD2 (6 bases). The material sequenced was CD4+ or CD8+ T cells sorted from blood, taken in a trial of the OX40 agonist ivuxolimab. The receptor was derived from an adult with an advanced solid tumor such as melanoma, head and neck, liver or kidney cancer. In DNA form, the CDR3 reads TGTGCCAGCTGGCACGGGGGTATATACGAGCAGTACTTC. Translated, it gives CASWHGGIYEQYF.